Each of the 21 T cell receptor beta chains below was sequenced from the same sample in a study of PD-1 blockade in classical Hodgkin lymphoma. Clones were sequenced by immunoSEQ multiplex PCR, and TCRdb holds only the in-frame ones, with some missing. Of 120,000 to 150,000 clones in the sample, just under 80% are singletons; the top ten hold 7% to 9.5%. Brentuximab vedotin exposure varied, and every patient relapsed after autologous stem cell transplantation. The sample in question was peripheral blood mononuclear cells (PBMCs), obtained before the second cycle of nivolumab. The source is a human donor with classical Hodgkin lymphoma.

The genes are TRBV5-4 and TRBJ1-1; D ambiguous. CDR3 length: 14 residues. Trimming removed 2 bases at V and 0 bases at J, with 8 bases between. CDR1 SGHNT and CDR2 YYREEE come from the germline V gene (reference sequence). The CDR3 is CASSLGFMNTEAFF. The CDR3 nucleotides read TGTGCCAGCAGCTTAGGGTTCATGAACACTGAAGCTTTCTTT.

This clone was detected a few times. The chain recombines TRBV5-1 with TRBJ2-7, with 8 bases fitting TRBD1. J was trimmed by 5 bases and V by 0 bases; bases with no gene match: 4. The CDR3 runs to 14 residues. The germline V gene encodes CDR1 SGHRS and CDR2 YFSETQ. CDR3 region: CASSLEQGVDEQYF. The DNA of the CDR3 is TGCGCCAGCAGCTTGGAACAGGGGGTCGACGAGCAGTACTTC.

This sequence joins TRBV6-5 and TRBJ2-1; possibly TRBD1 for D (6 bases). V was pared by 2 bases and J by 0 bases, with 11 bases between. Looked up from germline, CDR1 is MNHEY and CDR2 is SVGAGI. The CDR3 is 16 amino acids. The CDR3 loop reads CASSYRRGSSYNEQFF. CDR3 nucleotide sequence: TGTGCCAGCAGTTACCGAAGGGGGAGCTCCTACAATGAGCAGTTCTTC.

This chain connects TRBV25-1 to TRBJ1-1, with a tentative D call TRBD1 (6 bases). Trimming removed 2 bases from V and 0 bases from J, with 19 bases in between. In germline, CDR1 is MGHDK, CDR2 SYGVNS. The CDR3 runs to 18 residues. CDR3 nucleotides: TGTGCCAGCAGTGAAGGTGGGGCAGGGGTAGGCATGAACACTGAAGCTTTCTTT. Translation: CASSEGGAGVGMNTEAFF.

The rearrangement links TRBV7-2 to TRBJ2-5, with D possibly matching TRBD1 (6 bases). The germline gives CDR1 SGHTA, CDR2 FQGNSA. V lost 5 bases to trimming and J lost 4 bases, with 17 bases between them. The CDR3 is 15 amino acids. This CDR3 is CASSKPTGSVETQYF. CDR3 DNA: TGTGCCAGCAGCAAGCCAACAGGGAGTGTAGAGACCCAGTACTTC.

J is TRBJ2-5 and V is TRBV19; a weak D match, TRBD1 (8 bases). V lost 5 bases to trimming and J lost 5 bases, with 18 bases between them. Germline V gene lookup returns CDR1 LNHDA and CDR2 SQIVND (reference sequence). The CDR3 totals 15 residues. CDR3 DNA: TGTGCCAGTAGTGCACAGGGGGGGCTAAGGGAGACCCAGTACTTC. It translates to CASSAQGGLRETQYF. Looking up the rest from reference TRBV19 and TRBJ2-5 gives the full variable domain: DGGITQSPKYLFRKEGQNVTLSCEQNLNHDAMYWYRQDPGQGLRLIYYSQIVNDFQKGDIAEGYSVSREKKESFPLTVTSAQKNPTAFYLCASSAQGGLRETQYFGPGTRLLVL.

This chain joins TRBV6-5 and TRBJ1-5; TRBD1 matches at 7 bases. The CDR3 sequence is 15 residues long. Germline V gene data show CDR1 as MNHEY and CDR2 as SVGAGI. V lost 6 bases to trimming and J lost 3 bases; unmatched junction nucleotides: 8. CDR3 in DNA: TGTGCCAGCAGAACGGGACAGACTTTCAATCAGCCCCAGCATTTT. This encodes CASRTGQTFNQPQHF.

This chain connects TRBV21-1 to TRBJ1-1; the table names TRBD1, a call not compared with the DNA. TRBV21-1 is noted as a pseudogene. The CDR3 spans 15 residues. CDR3 DNA sequence: TGTGCCAGCAAGGGGACAGGGATGGGAAACACTGAAGCTTTCTTT. Its protein product is CASKGTGMGNTEAFF.

This clone was picked up a small number of times. This rearrangement joins TRBV18 to TRBJ1-4; D might be TRBD1 (6 bases). The V end lost 1 base, the J end lost 5 bases, and 8 bases lay between the germline ends. The germline V gene encodes CDR1 KGHSH and CDR2 LQKENI. CDR3 length: 14 amino acids. Here the CDR3 DNA reads TGTGCCAGCTCACCACAGGACAGAAATGAAAAACTGTTTTTT. This encodes CASSPQDRNEKLFF.

The chain joins TRBV5-6 to TRBJ2-5; 8 bases agree with TRBD1. In germline, CDR1 is SGHDT, CDR2 YYEEEE. The CDR3 totals 15 residues. The J segment lost 1 base and the V segment lost 0 bases, leaving 2 bases of the junction unmatched. The CDR3 here is CASSLEDRAQETQYF. As DNA, the CDR3 is TGTGCCAGCAGCTTGGAGGACAGGGCCCAAGAGACCCAGTACTTC.

The chain combines TRBV29-1 with TRBJ2-7; 10 bases align to TRBD1. This CDR3 is built from 16 residues. CDR1 SQVTM and CDR2 ANQGSEA come from the germline V gene. The junction had 13 bases not matched to a gene; V was cut back by 6 bases and J by 2 bases. CDR3 in amino acids: CSVLNFPGTGAYEQYF. CDR3 in DNA: TGCAGCGTCCTAAACTTTCCCGGGACAGGGGCCTACGAGCAGTACTTC.

The V and J genes are TRBV30 and TRBJ1-5; a possible D gene is TRBD1 (6 bases). Germline CDR1 GTSNPN, CDR2 SVGIG (reference sequence). V was cut by 1 base and J by 5 bases, with 9 bases left in between. The CDR3 has 13 residues. DNA of the CDR3: TGTGCCTGGAGTGCGACAGGTTATCAGCCCCAGCATTTT. Translation gives CAWSATGYQPQHF.

The chain combines TRBV19 with TRBJ1-2; no firm D call. Trimming removed 3 bases at V and 4 bases at J, with 3 bases between. Germline assignment: CDR1 LNHDA and CDR2 SQIVND (reference sequence). The CDR3 totals 11 residues. The CDR3 loop is CASSMTYGYTF. The CDR3, as DNA: TGTGCCAGTAGTATGACCTATGGCTACACCTTC.

This chain links TRBV18 with TRBJ2-3, with 16 nucleotides matching TRBD2. After removal of 1 base from V and 2 bases from J, the junction contained 12 bases not matched to a gene. The CDR3 length is 21 residues. Germline V CDR1 and CDR2: KGHSH, LQKENI. The CDR3 region has the DNA TGTGCCAGCTCACCACGCCGAGCGGGGACTAGCGGGGGGGAGCACACAGATACGCAGTATTTT. It translates to CASSPRRAGTSGGEHTDTQYF.

This chain uses TRBV5-1 with TRBJ2-1, with TRBD2 matching over 7 bases. Germline lookup yields CDR1 SGHRS and CDR2 YFSETQ. The CDR3 runs 15 residues. The V segment lost 4 bases and the J segment 7 bases; nucleotides outside the gene matches: 11. In nucleotides, the CDR3 is TGCGCCAGCAGCCCCACGGGGGGTAGCTGGAATGAGCAGTTCTTC. Translation gives CASSPTGGSWNEQFF.

V gene TRBV14 combines with J gene TRBJ2-5; 8 nucleotides align to TRBD2. This CDR3 is built from 15 residues. Germline V gene data show CDR1 as SGHDN and CDR2 as FVKESK. V trimming: 2 bases; J trimming: 1 base; junction bases outside the gene matches: 3. CDR3: CASSQIAGFQETQYF. The CDR3 DNA follows: TGTGCCAGCAGCCAAATAGCGGGGTTCCAAGAGACCCAGTACTTC.

This clone was seen a handful of times. J is TRBJ2-5 and V is TRBV9; D is undetermined. The V and J ends lost 0 bases and 1 base respectively, with 7 bases between them. CDR1 SGDLS and CDR2 YYNGEE come from the germline V gene. The CDR3 totals 14 residues. The CDR3 is CASSVGAVQETQYF. CDR3 nucleotide sequence: TGTGCCAGCAGCGTAGGGGCGGTCCAAGAGACCCAGTACTTC.

Only a few counts were recorded for this clone. The genes are TRBV16 and TRBJ1-4; D remains ambiguous. V lost 5 bases, J lost 0 bases, and 16 bases lay in between. CDR1 and CDR2 (germline): KGHSY, FQNENV. This CDR3 has 17 residues. Written as DNA, the CDR3 is TGTGCCAGCAGCAAGGAGCTTCTGGATCCAACTAATGAAAAACTGTTTTTT. Translated, it gives CASSKELLDPTNEKLFF.

V usage is TRBV28 and J usage is TRBJ2-1; D possibly corresponds to TRBD1 (5 bases). V lost 6 bases to trimming and J lost 8 bases, with 11 bases between them. Germline V gives CDR1 MDHEN, CDR2 SYDVKM. This CDR3 spans 12 amino acids. The CDR3 DNA follows: TGTGCCAGCAGGAAGCAGGGTTATGAGCAGTTCTTC. This sequence encodes CASRKQGYEQFF.

V is TRBV18 and J is TRBJ2-2; 9 bases match TRBD2. Germline lookup yields CDR1 KGHSH and CDR2 LQKENI. The CDR3 consists of 16 residues. Trimming took 3 bases from V and 8 from J; bases not matched to a gene: 10. CDR3 amino acids: CASSPRGGRPRGELFF. The CDR3 DNA is TGTGCCAGCTCACCGCGGGGGGGCCGCCCACGAGGGGAGCTGTTTTTT. Complete variable domain (other parts from reference TRBV18 and TRBJ2-2): NAGVMQNPRHLVRRRGQEARLRCSPMKGHSHVYWYRQLPEEGLKFMVYLQKENIIDESGMPKERFSAEFPKEGPSILRIQQVVRGDSAAYFCASSPRGGRPRGELFFGEGSRLTVL.

The V gene is TRBV5-1, the J gene TRBJ2-7, with TRBD2 matching 7 bases. Germline V gives CDR1 SGHRS, CDR2 YFSETQ. V was pared by 0 bases and J by 3 bases, with 3 bases of the junction left unmatched. This CDR3 contains 14 residues. CDR3 nucleotides: TGCGCCAGCAGCTTGGCTGGACTAGACTACGAGCAGTACTTC. It yields the protein CASSLAGLDYEQYF.